This record concerns one T cell receptor (beta chain) sequence. Its specific antigen is unknown. No base quality information exists; no much larger clone differs at one position. Each collaborating institution followed its own protocols to collect whole blood in K2EDTA tubes. For TCRbeta analysis, collaborators shipped samples in one of three forms: frozen whole blood, isolated PBMCs, or DNA extracted from either of those sample types. The germline V gene gives CDR1 as MNHEY and CDR2 as SVGAGI. The CDR3 holds 14 amino acids from the cysteine to the phenylalanine. CDR3 DNA is the only sequence kept; it has 42 bases, read in frame from the first base. V loses 6 bases at its end and J loses 8 bases; junction bases beyond the gene matches: 10. The sample comes from a study of blood T cell repertoires in COVID-19 (dated by TCRdb to between 2020 and 2021). As for the study more broadly: The collaborator samples originated in the United States, Italy and Spain and spanned the acute and convalescent phases of COVID-19. The prospective study material was composed of cDNA or gDNA derived from T cells, B-cell-depleted T cells, or PBMCs. Deeply sampled blood TCRbeta repertoires from subjects exposed to, actively infected with, or recovered from COVID-19 were included in the dataset. The repertoires were released in a freely available public database intended as a resource for research on the immune response to SARS-CoV-2. Samples were obtained from the ongoing ImmuneRACE study (first 160 participants) and from 1,254 subjects provided by 6 global collaborators. Sample metadata almost always included a de-identified subject ID, COVID-19 status, age in years and sex. HLA class I and class II types, where available, came from metadata supplied by the sample provider rather than from assay-based typing. Results and caveats for the whole study, not just this receptor: Clinical and demographic metadata were provided uncurated, with the amount varying by source and participant.

The immunoSEQ Assay, a bias-controlled multiplex PCR, was used to amplify TCRbeta CDR3 regions from genomic DNA. The published analysis was carried out like this. Nucleated cell counts per sample were estimated from amplification of reference gene primers within the assay. Sequence reads were collapsed and filtered to measure the absolute abundance of every unique TCRbeta CDR3 rearrangement. For each sample, productive Simpson clonality was calculated as the square root of Simpson's diversity index over productive rearrangements. TCRdb obtained this table from immuneACCESS and retained in-frame rearrangements with V and J assigned. These tables miss some clones; where compared with another copy, unresolved V genes account for less than half of the shortfall, and the remainder is unexplained. The V and J calls and clone size come from that table; D and trimming were worked out from the DNA. This sample has 81,000 or so clones in its table, and roughly 92% of those were observed once. The biggest ten clones account for nearly 6.5% of the sample.

The specimen was peripheral blood. This receptor was identified in a woman in her fifties or sixties with active COVID-19. The sequence is built from TRBV6-5 and TRBJ2-7; 10 bases in the middle match TRBD2. The base sequence is TGTGCCAGCAGCCCCCTAGCGGGAGAAGTCAAGCAGTACTTC. The encoded protein is CASSPLAGEVKQYF.